Described below is a single T cell receptor beta chain sequence and its context. This clonotype was picked up many times. Its target antigen remains unknown. There are no base qualities to consult, and no much larger clone falls within one base. The data are from a study of response to subunit inactivated influenza vaccine (dated by TCRdb to the late 2010s). Regarding the research as a whole: Deep quantitative T cell receptor repertoire profiling was used in the study to track responses to a trivalent subunit inactivated influenza vaccine. The full study reports these points: The authors proposed that each seasonal influenza vaccination may bring in only a limited number of new T cells.

Deletion took 1 base off V and 6 bases off J, with a span of 7 bases between the germline ends. The CDR3 holds 13 amino acids from the cysteine to the phenylalanine. Here the CDR3 DNA is all that survives: 39 bases in frame from base 1. Receptor amplification or capture employed RT-PCR. For sequencing, an Illumina HiSeq 2500 was employed. The public sequencing data were trimmed at Q25 with fastp and processed into clonotypes with MiXCR by TCRdb, which kept only in-frame beta chains. Each entry merges the rows of one CDR3 protein and shows their most common DNA and genes. The sample contains more than 150,000 distinct CDR3 sequences, about a tenth of them found a single time. The ten largest clones add up to roughly a tenth of the sample.

The clonotype originates from a man aged 50 to 60 who received an inactivated influenza vaccine. Donor details come from another sample of the same person, matched by shared clones. This chain is built from TRBV12-3 or TRBV12-4 and TRBJ1-5; a tentative D match to TRBD1 spans 5 bases. The sample in question was non-naive T cells sorted from PBMCs, obtained on the day of vaccination. Reading the label with the study, this specimen's cell subset or site is: memory T cell fraction. The DNA reads TGTGCCAGCAGTTTAGAGAGGGGTCAGCCCCAGCATTTT. It translates as CASSLERGQPQHF.